The 16 T cell receptor beta chains presented below share a single source sample, sequenced in a study of PD-L1 blockade in urothelial cancer. Sequenced by immunoSEQ multiplex PCR; TCRdb stores in-frame clones only, minus some. There are 55,000 to 80,000 clones in the sample; approximately 86% occur only once, and just under 15% lies in the top ten. Noted time point: pretreatment peripheral blood. This sample comprised PBMCs, obtained around atezolizumab (anti-PD-L1) treatment. All receptors come from a man between 60 and 75 years old with urothelial cancer.

CDR3 amino acids: CASRGDGTYEQYF. CDR3 coding DNA: TGCGCCAGCAGGGGAGATGGAACCTACGAGCAGTACTTC. The chain combines TRBV5-1 with TRBJ2-7, with D possibly TRBD2 on 5 matching bases. CDR3 length: 13 amino acids. Germline lookup yields CDR1 SGHRS and CDR2 YFSETQ. V was cut by 5 bases and J by 2 bases, with 11 bases left in between. The variable domain in full, completed from reference TRBV5-1 and TRBJ2-7, reads KAGVTQTPRYLIKTRGQQVTLSCSPISGHRSVSWYQQTPGQGLQFLFEYFSETQRNKGNFPGRFSGRQFSNSRSEMNVSTLELGDSALYLCASRGDGTYEQYFGPGTRLTVT.

The chain employs TRBV7-3 and TRBJ2-5; 8 bases are shared with TRBD2. This CDR3 comprises 14 residues. The V gene end was trimmed by 2 bases and the J gene end by 5 bases; junction bases not matched to a gene: 4. Germline loops: CDR1 SGHTA, CDR2 FQGTGA. CDR3 bases: TGTGCCAGCAGCTTAGCGGGGGGCGGGGAGACCCAGTACTTC. Protein product: CASSLAGGGETQYF.

In its sample, this clone was seen a few times. The rearrangement links TRBV4-1 to TRBJ2-3; TRBD2 aligns across 12 bases. There are 17 residues in the CDR3. J lost 5 bases, V lost 0 bases, and 6 bases had no gene match. The germline V gene encodes CDR1 MGHRA and CDR2 YSYEKL. The CDR3 spells CASSQDTSGGFGDTQYF. The DNA for the CDR3 is TGCGCCAGCAGCCAAGATACTAGCGGGGGGTTCGGAGATACGCAGTATTTT.

The genes are TRBV15 and TRBJ1-1; 7 positions match TRBD1. The germline CDR1 and CDR2 sequences are LNHNV and YYDKDF (reference sequence). Trimming cost V 6 bases and J 2 bases; bases outside gene matches: 3. This CDR3 spans 13 amino acids. CDR3 DNA sequence: TGTGCCACCAGGACAGGGCTAAACACTGAAGCTTTCTTT. As protein: CATRTGLNTEAFF.

V usage is TRBV4-2 and J usage is TRBJ2-1; no reliable D call. CDR3 length: 19 residues. Germline CDR1 and CDR2: LGHNA and YNFKEQ. The ends were cut back, 5 bases at V and 6 bases at J, with 29 bases in the middle. The CDR3 bases are TGTGCCAGCAGCGACCCCTTTTCTTTTCTTATGACATACGGCAATGAGCAGTTCTTC. It specifies CASSDPFSFLMTYGNEQFF.

The chain is built from TRBV2 and TRBJ2-2; 7 bases map to TRBD2. Germline lookup yields CDR1 SNHLY and CDR2 FYNNEI. CDR3 length equals 12 residues. V shed 8 bases, J shed 7 bases, and the junction held 4 bases outside the gene matches. The CDR3 here is CASGGGFGELFF. The CDR3 DNA reads TGTGCCAGCGGCGGGGGATTCGGGGAGCTGTTTTTT.

The chain recombines TRBV2 with TRBJ2-1, with 11 positions matching TRBD2. This CDR3 has 15 amino acids. Germline V lookup: CDR1 SNHLY, CDR2 FYNNEI. V trimming: 5 bases; J trimming: 8 bases; junction bases outside the gene matches: 8. The CDR3 sequence is CASSILAGGVDEQFF. CDR3 nucleotide sequence: TGTGCCAGCAGTATTTTAGCGGGGGGGGTGGATGAGCAGTTCTTC.

The chain is built from TRBV28 and TRBJ1-6; tentatively, D is TRBD1 (6 bases). CDR3 length: 15 amino acids. The germline V gene has CDR1 MDHEN and CDR2 SYDVKM. Trimming took 7 bases from V and 14 from J, leaving 24 bases between them. CDR3 protein: CASTLGGGIWSTLHF. CDR3 in DNA: TGTGCCAGCACCCTAGGGGGGGGCATATGGTCCACCCTCCACTTT.

The chain carries TRBV21-1 and TRBJ2-3; TRBD2, as called in the table, went unchecked against the DNA. TRBV21-1 constitutes a pseudogene. CDR3 length: 15 residues. The CDR3 protein is CASSHPGGAGDTQYF. The DNA of the CDR3 is TGTGCCAGCAGCCACCCCGGGGGGGCGGGAGATACGCAGTATTTT.

This chain links TRBV29-1 with TRBJ2-5; 11 positions match TRBD2. Germline-derived CDR1 and CDR2 are SQVTM and ANQGSEA. CDR3 length: 15 residues. J was trimmed by 4 bases and V by 6 bases; bases with no gene match: 10. The CDR3, as DNA: TGCAGCGTCACCATCACTAGCGGGGGTGGAGAGACCCAGTACTTC. As protein: CSVTITSGGGETQYF.

The gene calls are TRBV6-5 and TRBJ1-2; 9 positions match TRBD1. The CDR3 runs to 14 residues. Trimming at V came to 7 bases and at J to 7 bases, leaving 10 bases not matched to a gene. CDR1 is MNHEY and CDR2 is SVGAGI in the germline V gene. CDR3 sequence reads: CASTRTGDGGGYTF. The CDR3 DNA reads TGTGCCAGCACTAGGACAGGGGATGGCGGTGGCTACACCTTC.

The genes are TRBV30 and TRBJ1-6, with D perhaps matching TRBD1 (5 bases). The V gene's germline CDR1 is GTSNPN and CDR2 SVGIG (reference sequence). The V end lost 0 bases, the J end lost 10 bases, and 16 bases lay between the germline ends. CDR3 length equals 15 residues. This CDR3 is CAWSVSRGGPSPLHF. Written as DNA, the CDR3 is TGTGCCTGGAGTGTAAGTCGCGGGGGTCCATCACCCCTCCACTTT.

This chain uses TRBV5-4 with TRBJ2-7, with D hard to call. This CDR3 contains 15 residues. Trimming removed 1 base at V and 2 bases at J, with 13 bases between. Germline values: CDR1 SGHNT, CDR2 YYREEE (reference sequence). CDR3 loop: CASSLQSGSAYEQYF. CDR3 nucleotides: TGTGCCAGCAGCTTGCAGTCCGGGTCGGCCTACGAGCAGTACTTC.

This rearrangement joins TRBV5-5 to TRBJ1-6, with TRBD1 identical over 7 bases. The trim removed 2 bases at V and 1 base at J, leaving 9 bases unmatched. The CDR3 covers 18 residues. Germline CDR1 reads SGHKS; CDR2 reads YYEKEE (reference sequence). This CDR3 reads CASSLIIGRGSYNSPLHF. CDR3 coding DNA: TGTGCCAGCAGCTTAATTATTGGCAGGGGGTCCTATAATTCACCCCTCCACTTT.

The CDR3 here is CASSRYLGGELFF. CDR3 nucleotide sequence: TGCGCCAGCAGTCGTTATCTGGGTGGAGAACTGTTTTTT. The rearrangement uses TRBV4-3 and TRBJ1-4; D gene unclear. Trimming shortened V by 6 bases and J by 12 bases, and 17 bases separated the two germline ends. The CDR3 runs 13 residues. From germline, CDR1 is LGHNA and CDR2 YSLEER.

In this sample, this clone turned up once. The chain couples TRBV6-5 to TRBJ2-2; TRBD1 matches at 9 bases. The CDR3 covers 14 residues. The ends lost 6 bases at V and 6 bases at J; junction bases unmatched: 5. CDR1 and CDR2 (germline): MNHEY, SVGAGI. The CDR3 region is CASRGTGSAGELFF. CDR3 DNA: TGTGCCAGCAGAGGGACAGGGTCCGCCGGGGAGCTGTTTTTT.